A selection of T cell receptor beta chains follows, all from one sample in a study of shared clonotypes between healthy human individuals. TCRdb's table, derived via immunoSEQ multiplex PCR, lists solely in-frame clones and lacks some. The sample includes around 2.1 million clones, about 92% of them seen just once. The sequenced sample consisted of naive CD8+ T cells from PBMCs. The receptor source for this set is a man aged 18 to 35 in good health. Some clones in this sample may be carry-over from other donors' samples. The CDR3 runs from the conserved cysteine through the conserved F or W. D genes are given only for firm matches. Where a row states a size, it is once, few, many or the class of an expanded clone; other rows omit it.

d_call	clone_size	v_call	j_call	cdr3_length	cdr3_nt	cdr3_aa
TRBD1	-	TRBV27	TRBJ2-7	15	TGTGCCAGCAGTTTAGGGACAGGGGGGTCCTACGAGCAGTACTTC	CASSLGTGGSYEQYF
-	-	TRBV19	TRBJ2-7	12	TGTGCCAGTAGTTTCCTCGAGGACGAGCAGTACTTC	CASSFLEDEQYF
TRBD1	-	TRBV4-1	TRBJ2-5	14	TGCGCCAGCAGCCATCGGACAGGACAAGAGACCCAGTACTTC	CASSHRTGQETQYF
-	once	TRBV28	TRBJ1-2	17	TGTGCCAGCAGCTCCAACTTCCGGGGGGCGAAGTACTATGGCTACACCTTC	CASSSNFRGAKYYGYTF
-	-	TRBV5-6	TRBJ1-3	13	TGTGCCAGCAGCTTCCGGGAGATCAACACCATATATTTT	CASSFREINTIYF
-	once	TRBV11-2	TRBJ2-7	15	TGTGCCAGCAGCTCCCCCGGGAGAAGGGACTACGAGCAGTACTTC	CASSSPGRRDYEQYF
-	-	TRBV7-9	TRBJ2-4	16	TGTGCCAGCAGCCCCTCCGAAGACCTAGCCAAAAACATTCAGTACTTC	CASSPSEDLAKNIQYF
TRBD1	-	TRBV6-1	TRBJ2-7	15	TGTGCCAGCAGTGAGATCCAGGGGGCCCCCTACGAGCAGTACTTC	CASSEIQGAPYEQYF
-	few	TRBV30	TRBJ1-1	13	TGTGCCTGGAGCAAAAGTGGGAACACTGAAGCTTTCTTT	CAWSKSGNTEAFF
TRBD2	-	TRBV4-1	TRBJ2-5	15	TGCGCCAGCAGCCAAACCCTAGCGGGAGCGGAGACCCAGTACTTC	CASSQTLAGAETQYF
TRBD1	once	TRBV28	TRBJ2-7	15	TGTGCCAGCAGTGACGGGGTAGGGGGCTCGTACGAGCAGTACTTC	CASSDGVGGSYEQYF
TRBD1	-	TRBV27	TRBJ1-2	15	TGTGCCAGCAGTACTGGGACAGGGCCTTATTATGGCTACACCTTC	CASSTGTGPYYGYTF
-	-	TRBV19	TRBJ1-5	16	TGTGCCAGTAGTAGGATAAGGGACGGTAACAATCAGCCCCAGCATTTT	CASSRIRDGNNQPQHF
-	-	TRBV28	TRBJ1-1	13	TGTGCCAGCAGTTTCCGCAGGAACACTGAGGCTTTCTTT	CASSFRRNTEAFF
-	once	TRBV30	TRBJ1-2	13	TGTGCCTTCTTTCCGGGTTTTTACGATGGCTACACCTTC	CAFFPGFYDGYTF
TRBD1	-	TRBV15	TRBJ2-7	14	TGTGCCACAGCTACAGGGGGCGAGTCCTACGAGCAGTACTTC	CATATGGESYEQYF
TRBD1	-	TRBV27	TRBJ2-1	16	TGTGCCAGCACTGAGACAGGGGCGGGGATCTACAATGAGCAGTTCTTC	CASTETGAGIYNEQFF
-	-	TRBV5-6	TRBJ2-1	15	TGTGCCAGCAGCTCTCTCCAGGGGATGAGCAATGAGCAGTTCTTC	CASSSLQGMSNEQFF
-	-	TRBV6-5	TRBJ1-2	12	TGTGCCAGCAGTCCCGGGGGGTATGGCTACACCTTC	CASSPGGYGYTF
-	-	TRBV28	TRBJ2-7	13	TGTGCCAGCAGTTCCGACAATCCCTACGAGCAGTACTTC	CASSSDNPYEQYF
-	-	TRBV27	TRBJ2-7	14	TGTGCCAGCAGTTTATTTTCTCAGGGCTACGAGCAGTACTTC	CASSLFSQGYEQYF
-	once	TRBV28	TRBJ2-7	12	TGTGCCAGCAGTTTCCAGGGCTACGAGCAGTACTTC	CASSFQGYEQYF
-	-	TRBV4-3	TRBJ1-5	13	TGCGCCAGCAGCCAATATCGGGATCAGCCCCAGCATTTT	CASSQYRDQPQHF
TRBD2	-	TRBV5-4	TRBJ2-5	16	TGTGCCAGCAGCTTGGTCGGACTAGGGATACAAGAGACCCAGTACTTC	CASSLVGLGIQETQYF
TRBD2	-	TRBV5-1	TRBJ2-7	15	TGCGCCAGCAGCTTGGCTCAGCTAGCGGATTACGAGCAGTACTTC	CASSLAQLADYEQYF
TRBD2	-	TRBV7-6	TRBJ2-1	16	TGTGCCAGCAGCTTAGGAACGGTGGGAGGGCCGAATGAGCAGTTCTTC	CASSLGTVGGPNEQFF
TRBD2	-	TRBV4-1	TRBJ2-7	15	TGCGCCAGCAGCCAAGAGGGAGGGGAGGCCTACGAGCAGTACTTC	CASSQEGGEAYEQYF
TRBD1	-	TRBV27	TRBJ1-2	18	TGTGCCAGCAGTTCGCTCCGGGACAGGGGGCCCTCGGGCTATGGCTACACCTTC	CASSSLRDRGPSGYGYTF
TRBD2	-	TRBV25-1	TRBJ2-7	14	TGTGCCAGCAGTGAGAGCGGGAGTATTTACGAGCAGTACTTC	CASSESGSIYEQYF
TRBD2	-	TRBV11-2	TRBJ2-1	16	TGTGCCAGCAGCCCCGGGCAGGGACTAGCCTTCAATGAGCAGTTCTTC	CASSPGQGLAFNEQFF
-	-	TRBV9	TRBJ1-2	22	TGTGCCAGCAGCGGAACCGCGGCAGGGGATGGGGCCCTAGTGGGGCCTGAATGGGGCTACACCTTC	CASSGTAAGDGALVGPEWGYTF
-	-	TRBV11-2	TRBJ2-1	18	TGTGCCAGCAGCTCCTTCAGATCCCTAGCGGAGGGGGTAGATGAGCAGTTCTTC	CASSSFRSLAEGVDEQFF
TRBD2	-	TRBV9	TRBJ2-1	17	TGTGCCAGCAGCGTAGAAAGCGGGAGGGGCTCCTACAATGAGCAGTTCTTC	CASSVESGRGSYNEQFF
-	-	TRBV7-2	TRBJ2-1	12	TGTGCCAGCAGCCTCCCCCCATTTGAGCAGTTCTTC	CASSLPPFEQFF
-	-	TRBV29-1	TRBJ2-7	12	TGCAGCGTTGTGGACAGTCCCTACGAGCAGTACTTC	CSVVDSPYEQYF
-	-	TRBV13	TRBJ1-1	18	TGTGCCAGCAGCCGTGACGGGGGATGGGGACAAAAGAACACTGAAGCTTTCTTT	CASSRDGGWGQKNTEAFF
-	-	TRBV28	TRBJ2-3	17	TGTGCCAGCAGTTACGGCCCGGGGGACAGTTCCGCAGATACGCAGTATTTT	CASSYGPGDSSADTQYF
TRBD2	-	TRBV7-6	TRBJ2-1	16	TGTGCCAGCAGCTTAGTCAGCGGGAACTCCTACAATGAGCAGTTCTTC	CASSLVSGNSYNEQFF
-	-	TRBV6-1	TRBJ1-2	11	TGTGCCAGCAGTGTTCTCTATGGCTACACCTTC	CASSVLYGYTF
-	once	TRBV5-1	TRBJ2-1	15	TGCGCCAGCAGCTTGGTAGGGGGGGCCTACAATGAGCAGTTCTTC	CASSLVGGAYNEQFF
-	once	TRBV5-6	TRBJ2-1	15	TGTGCCAGCAGCGTCCCACCCCGGGACTACAATGAGCAGTTCTTC	CASSVPPRDYNEQFF
-	-	TRBV27	TRBJ1-5	16	TGTGCCAGCAGTCTCCTGGGGGCCGGGCGGGTACAGCCCCAGCATTTT	CASSLLGAGRVQPQHF
TRBD1	once	TRBV27	TRBJ2-1	15	TGTGCCAGCAGCGCTCCGGGACAGGGGTACAATGAGCAGTTCTTC	CASSAPGQGYNEQFF
-	-	TRBV11-2	TRBJ1-1	14	TGTGCCAGCAGCCCCGGACGGAAGAACACTGAAGCTTTCTTT	CASSPGRKNTEAFF
TRBD1	-	TRBV5-1	TRBJ2-7	16	TGCGCCAGCAGCGGCCAGGACAGGTCTAGCTCCTACGAGCAGTACTTC	CASSGQDRSSSYEQYF
-	-	TRBV6-5	TRBJ2-3	14	TGTGCCAGCAGTTATGGTACACGCACAGATACGCAGTATTTT	CASSYGTRTDTQYF
TRBD1	-	TRBV5-1	TRBJ2-1	16	TGCGCCAGCAGCTTCCCTCCGGGACAGGGGCGCCATGAGCAGTTCTTC	CASSFPPGQGRHEQFF
-	-	TRBV7-9	TRBJ2-5	16	TGTGCCAGCAGCTTAGCCTACGCAGGGACGGGGGAGACCCAGTACTTC	CASSLAYAGTGETQYF
-	-	TRBV12-5	TRBJ2-1	13	TGTGCTAGTGGTTTCGGAGTGGGGAATGAGCAGTTCTTC	CASGFGVGNEQFF
TRBD2	once	TRBV7-8	TRBJ2-3	14	TGTGCCAGCACTTTAGCGGGCAGCACAGATACGCAGTATTTT	CASTLAGSTDTQYF
-	-	TRBV7-9	TRBJ1-4	16	TGTGCCAGCAGCTTACGGGATAAACAGGGAGACGAAAAACTGTTTTTT	CASSLRDKQGDEKLFF
-	-	TRBV15	TRBJ2-2	14	TGTGCCACCAGCGAACGACTGGGCACCGGGGAGCTGTTTTTT	CATSERLGTGELFF
-	-	TRBV7-9	TRBJ1-4	11	TGTGCCAGCACGGCAAATGAAAAACTGTTTTTT	CASTANEKLFF
-	-	TRBV27	TRBJ2-2	13	TGTGCCAGCAGTTATGGGGGGCGGGGGGAGCTGTTTTTT	CASSYGGRGELFF
-	-	TRBV21-1	TRBJ1-1	20	-	CASSKVGNGSDPLMGTEAFF
-	-	TRBV7-9	TRBJ2-1	13	TGTGCCAGCAGCTTTTTGGCGGTCGCAGAGCAGTTCTTC	CASSFLAVAEQFF
-	-	TRBV27	TRBJ2-7	17	TGTGCCAGCAGTTCAATAAAGACAGACGGGGCCACCTACGAGCAGTACTTC	CASSSIKTDGATYEQYF